The 19 T cell receptor beta chains below all came from one sample that was sequenced in a study of blood T cell repertoires in COVID-19. The method was immunoSEQ multiplex PCR; TCRdb's version includes in-frame clones alone and lacks a portion of them. The data show around 250,000 clones, about 83% seen once. Material for sequencing was peripheral blood. Receptor source: a man of 80 years or more with acute or convalescent COVID-19.

The genes are TRBV4-1 and TRBJ2-2; possible D gene TRBD2, 5 bases. This CDR3 has 14 residues. Trimming removed 7 bases from V and 1 base from J, with 10 bases in between. Germline CDR1 is MGHRA and CDR2 is YSYEKL. For the CDR3, the DNA is TGCGCCAGCAAGAATGCGGGGAACACCGGGGAGCTGTTTTTT. Its protein is CASKNAGNTGELFF.

This chain uses TRBV5-4 with TRBJ2-1; 9 bases are a match to TRBD1. With V trimmed by 2 bases and J by 5 bases, 5 bases remained unmatched. From germline, CDR1 is SGHNT and CDR2 YYREEE (reference sequence). The CDR3 contains 15 residues. CDR3 DNA: TGTGCCAGCAGCTTCCCGGACAGGGGCAACAATGAGCAGTTCTTC. Translated, it gives CASSFPDRGNNEQFF.

As concerns this clone: The same CDR3 can be traced to other DNA sequences in this sample. V usage is TRBV5-1 and J usage is TRBJ1-4, with D perhaps matching TRBD1 (5 bases). CDR1 is SGHRS and CDR2 is YFSETQ in the germline V gene. The germline V and J ends were trimmed by 0 bases and 2 bases, with 11 bases remaining between them. The CDR3 sequence is 16 residues long. DNA for the CDR3: TGCGCCAGCAGCTTGGGTCAGGGTGGTACTAATGAAAAACTGTTTTTT. It specifies CASSLGQGGTNEKLFF.

The chain links TRBV11-2 to TRBJ1-4, with 7 positions matching TRBD1. V lost 4 bases and J lost 5; bases outside the gene matches: 10. The CDR3 consists of 16 residues. CDR1 is SGHAT, CDR2 FQNNGV, per germline. The CDR3 DNA sequence: TGTGCCAGCAGCTCCGGGACAGCGAGTTCCAATGAAAAACTGTTTTTT. Residues: CASSSGTASSNEKLFF. Filled out from reference TRBV11-2 and TRBJ1-4, the complete variable domain reads EAGVAQSPRYKIIEKRQSVAFWCNPISGHATLYWYQQILGQGPKLLIQFQNNGVVDDSQLPKDRFSAERLKGVDSTLKIQPAKLEDSAVYLCASSSGTASSNEKLFFGSGTQLSVL.

The chain links TRBV7-2 to TRBJ2-4, with 7 bases identical to TRBD1. V was clipped by 5 bases and J by 3 bases; unmatched bases: 7. Germline CDR1 reads SGHTA; CDR2 reads FQGNSA. The length of the CDR3 is 15 residues. The CDR3, as DNA: TGTGCCAGCAGCCCTTCGACAGGGCGCAAAAACATTCAGTACTTC. Residues: CASSPSTGRKNIQYF.

This clone was counted a single time. The chain combines TRBV2 with TRBJ1-3, with 10 bases matching TRBD1. The germline V gene encodes CDR1 SNHLY and CDR2 FYNNEI. The CDR3 runs 16 residues. The V gene end was trimmed by 7 bases and the J gene end by 1 base; junction bases not matched to a gene: 7. CDR3 residues: CASKAGTGASGNTIYF. CDR3 in DNA: TGTGCCAGCAAGGCGGGGACAGGGGCGTCTGGAAACACCATATATTTT.

This clone was counted between two and nine times. The V and J genes are TRBV11-2 and TRBJ2-2; the D gene is possibly TRBD1 (6 bases). CDR1 and CDR2 (germline): SGHAT, FQNNGV. Trimming left V 5 bases short and J 6 bases short, with 16 bases between. The CDR3 extends over 15 amino acids. DNA of the CDR3: TGTGCCAGCAGCCTCCGGGACACTAGACCCGGGGAGCTGTTTTTT. As protein: CASSLRDTRPGELFF.

The chain joins TRBV3-1 (or the pseudogene TRBV3-2) to TRBJ2-2, with D maybe TRBD1 (6 bases). Germline values: CDR1 LGHDT, CDR2 YNNKEL (reference sequence). V shed 0 bases and J shed 7 bases, with 12 bases lying between them. This CDR3 is built from 15 residues. In nucleotides, the CDR3 is TGTGCCAGCAGCCAAGACGTCCTAGGGGGCGGGGAGCTGTTTTTT. Translated: CASSQDVLGGGELFF.

The V call is TRBV5-4, the J call TRBJ1-5; no reliable D call. Germline CDR1 SGHNT, CDR2 YYREEE (reference sequence). The CDR3 length is 15 residues. V gave up 0 bases and J gave up 2 bases, with 9 bases separating them. This chain's CDR3 is CASSLGPRGNQPQHF. The CDR3 DNA is TGTGCCAGCAGCTTGGGGCCCCGTGGCAATCAGCCCCAGCATTTT.

The V and J genes are TRBV11-3 and TRBJ2-1, with TRBD1 matching over 8 bases. The germline CDR1 and CDR2 sequences are SGHNT and YENEEA. This CDR3 has 12 residues. J gave up 8 bases and V 5 bases, and 2 bases lay outside the gene matches. CDR3 nucleotides: TGTGCCAGCAGCGGACAGGGCTATGAGCAGTTCTTC. Residues: CASSGQGYEQFF.

V usage is TRBV5-5 and J usage is TRBJ2-5, with a tentative D call TRBD1 (6 bases). The ends were cut back, 4 bases at V and 0 bases at J, with 13 bases in the middle. Germline CDR1 SGHKS, CDR2 YYEKEE (reference sequence). The CDR3 extends over 15 amino acids. CDR3 region: CASSPYGTYQETQYF. CDR3 DNA: TGTGCCAGCAGCCCGTACGGGACATACCAAGAGACCCAGTACTTC.

This chain connects TRBV19 to TRBJ1-2; 9 bases are shared with TRBD1. Germline lookup yields CDR1 LNHDA and CDR2 SQIVND (reference sequence). The CDR3 spans 14 residues. V lost 5 bases, J lost 2 bases, and 3 bases stayed unmatched. The CDR3: CASSGGQGNYGYTF. The CDR3 nucleotides are TGTGCCAGTAGTGGGGGACAGGGAAACTATGGCTACACCTTC. Variable domain in full (rest from reference TRBV19 and TRBJ1-2): DGGITQSPKYLFRKEGQNVTLSCEQNLNHDAMYWYRQDPGQGLRLIYYSQIVNDFQKGDIAEGYSVSREKKESFPLTVTSAQKNPTAFYLCASSGGQGNYGYTFGSGTRLTVV.

The chain recombines TRBV5-1 with TRBJ2-7, with 9 bases that match TRBD1. V lost 4 bases to trimming and J lost 3 bases; unmatched junction nucleotides: 5. This CDR3 region has 14 residues. In germline, CDR1 is SGHRS, CDR2 YFSETQ. The CDR3: CASSAGQGGYEQYF. CDR3 DNA sequence: TGCGCCAGCAGCGCGGGACAGGGAGGCTACGAGCAGTACTTC.

The chain carries TRBV29-1 and TRBJ1-1; 12 nucleotides line up with TRBD1. Germline V CDR1 and CDR2: SQVTM, ANQGSEA. The CDR3 extends over 15 amino acids. With 4 bases clipped from V and 1 base from J, the junction kept 4 bases outside the gene matches. The chain's CDR3 is CSVAGTGGRNTEAFF. In DNA, the CDR3 is TGCAGCGTTGCCGGGACAGGGGGCAGGAACACTGAAGCTTTCTTT.

The chain combines TRBV7-9 with TRBJ2-7; D possibly corresponds to TRBD1 (5 bases). V lost 3 bases, J lost 5 bases, and 14 bases lay in between. Germline V gene data show CDR1 as SEHNR and CDR2 as FQNEAQ (reference sequence). The CDR3 runs 14 residues. The DNA for the CDR3 is TGTGCCAGCAGCTTGGTAGGCAGGGCGGACGAGCAGTACTTC. Translation: CASSLVGRADEQYF.

The chain joins TRBV6-5 to TRBJ1-2; tentatively, D is TRBD1 (5 bases). Germline V CDR1 and CDR2: MNHEY, SVGAGI. Trimming took 7 bases from V and 3 from J, leaving 18 bases between them. The CDR3 spans 15 residues. In DNA form, the CDR3 reads TGTGCCAGCATCTTGAATCCAGGGCTTCACTATGGCTACACCTTC. As protein: CASILNPGLHYGYTF.

The chain is built from TRBV28 and TRBJ1-2, with D possibly matching TRBD1 (5 bases). Between the trimmed V and J ends, which lost 6 bases and 4 bases, there was a span of 12 bases. Germline V lookup: CDR1 MDHEN, CDR2 SYDVKM. CDR3 size: 13 residues. In DNA, the CDR3 is TGTGCCAGCAGCCCCCGGGGGATCTATGGCTACACCTTC. This sequence encodes CASSPRGIYGYTF.

The chain is built from TRBV14 and TRBJ2-1; 10 nucleotides match TRBD2. There are 15 residues in the CDR3. V dropped 4 bases and J dropped 4; count of bases not matched to a gene: 4. Germline V gene lookup returns CDR1 SGHDN and CDR2 FVKESK. The CDR3 coding sequence is TGTGCCAGCAGCCCTCGGACTAGCGGATACAATGAGCAGTTCTTC. It yields the protein CASSPRTSGYNEQFF.

The CDR3 is CASSQGLSSGVVNEQFF. The CDR3 bases are TGTGCCAGCAGCCAGGGATTATCTAGCGGGGTAGTCAATGAGCAGTTCTTC. The chain combines TRBV3-1 (or the pseudogene TRBV3-2) with TRBJ2-1, with TRBD2 matching over 9 bases. V gave up 3 bases and J gave up 6 bases; unmatched junction bases: 12. Germline assignment: CDR1 LGHDT and CDR2 YNNKEL (reference sequence). The CDR3 is 17 amino acids.